Listed below are T cell receptor beta chains from one sample, sequenced in a study of spatial heterogeneity in lung cancer. TCRdb redid the calling of the 5' RACE reads with MiXCR, one entry per CDR3 protein. The data hold about 48,000 distinct CDR3 sequences, with less than 6% observed a single time. The specimen was PBMCs, collected at surgery. The receptors were gathered from a male donor with early-stage non-small cell lung cancer. Both conserved end residues are part of each CDR3. D genes are given only for firm matches. Clone size appears in some rows only: once, few, many, or a class for an expanded clone.

j_gene,abundance,v_gene,d_gene,CDR3aa,CDR3nt
TRBJ2-7,few,TRBV6-2/TRBV6-3,TRBD1,CASSVRTGSYEQYF,TGTGCCAGCAGTGTCCGGACAGGTTCCTACGAGCAGTACTTC
TRBJ2-5,many,TRBV4-3,-,CASSQEFGPMEETQYF,TGCGCCAGCAGCCAAGAATTCGGGCCGATGGAAGAGACCCAGTACTTC
TRBJ2-1,many,TRBV12-3/TRBV12-4,-,CASMTRMDEQFF,TGTGCCAGCATGACGCGTATGGATGAGCAGTTCTTC
TRBJ2-5,-,TRBV3-1,TRBD1,CASSQFIGGETQYF,TGTGCCAGCAGCCAGTTCATAGGGGGCGAGACCCAGTACTTC
TRBJ2-7,many,TRBV2,-,CASRGLLNPYEQYF,TGTGCCAGCAGGGGATTGCTAAACCCCTACGAGCAGTACTTC
TRBJ2-5,many,TRBV3-1,TRBD2,CASSQDTSGGQETQYF,TGTGCCAGCAGCCAAGACACTAGCGGGGGACAAGAGACCCAGTACTTC
TRBJ2-1,many,TRBV27,-,CASSQKWVRDKDNEQFF,TGTGCCAGCAGCCAAAAGTGGGTCCGGGACAAAGACAATGAGCAGTTCTTC
TRBJ2-7,many,TRBV4-1,-,CASSRLRGPATKYEQYF,TGCGCCAGCAGCCGTCTGAGGGGACCGGCGACGAAGTACGAGCAGTACTTC
TRBJ2-5,many,TRBV20-1,TRBD2,CSARTSRQETQYF,TGCAGTGCGCGGACTAGCCGTCAAGAGACCCAGTACTTC
TRBJ2-5,many,TRBV5-1,TRBD2,CASSLVLGRGLETQYF,TGCGCCAGCAGCTTGGTGCTCGGGAGGGGTTTAGAGACCCAGTACTTC
TRBJ2-7,many,TRBV7-2,TRBD1,CASSLAVSRDRIEVFYEQYF,TGTGCCAGCAGCTTAGCGGTGTCCCGGGACAGGATCGAAGTGTTCTACGAGCAGTACTTC
TRBJ2-2,many,TRBV7-8,-,CASRVAAQEGGELFF,TGTGCCAGCAGGGTGGCGGCCCAGGAGGGCGGGGAGCTGTTTTTT
TRBJ2-5,many,TRBV12-3/TRBV12-4,-,CASSFGGLVGRETQYF,TGTGCCAGCAGTTTCGGCGGGTTGGTGGGGCGGGAGACCCAGTACTTC
TRBJ2-3,many,TRBV7-9,-,CASSPTDTQYF,TGTGCCAGCAGCCCTACTGATACGCAGTATTTT
TRBJ2-5,few,TRBV7-9,-,CASSPRSLGGETQYF,TGTGCCAGCAGCCCCCGGTCCCTCGGGGGAGAGACCCAGTACTTC
TRBJ2-1,-,TRBV6-1,-,CASTLPGTLVQFF,TGTGCCAGCACCTTGCCGGGGACCCTGGTGCAGTTCTTC
TRBJ1-1,few,TRBV30,-,CAYSRVTEAFF,TGTGCCTATTCTCGGGTCACTGAAGCTTTCTTT
TRBJ2-7,few,TRBV21-1,-,CASKGLADFYEQYF,TGTGCCAGCAAGGGGCTAGCGGATTTCTACGAGCAGTACTTC
TRBJ2-7,many,TRBV7-9,-,CASRPAQAYSYEQYF,TGTGCCAGCAGGCCCGCCCAGGCCTACTCCTACGAGCAGTACTTC
TRBJ2-3,many,TRBV18,-,CASSPGYITDTQYF,TGTGCCAGCTCACCAGGGTACATCACAGATACGCAGTATTTT
TRBJ1-3,medium-sized,TRBV11-2,-,CASRRPGYRVLGNTIYF,TGTGCCAGCAGACGACCCGGGTACAGGGTTTTGGGAAACACCATATATTTT
TRBJ2-2,many,TRBV5-1,TRBD1,CASSPIQGSSTGELFF,TGCGCCAGCAGCCCCATACAGGGGTCCTCGACCGGGGAGCTGTTTTTT
TRBJ2-3,many,TRBV5-4,-,CASSPSEGYSTDTQYF,TGTGCCAGCAGCCCCTCGGAAGGATATAGCACAGATACGCAGTATTTT
TRBJ2-5,many,TRBV28,TRBD2,CASSGYPGLAGKPYKETQYF,TGTGCCAGCAGTGGTTATCCGGGACTAGCGGGAAAACCCTATAAGGAGACCCAGTACTTC
TRBJ1-5,few,TRBV12-3/TRBV12-4,-,CASSPDGGNQPQHF,TGTGCCAGCAGCCCCGACGGTGGGAATCAGCCCCAGCATTTT
TRBJ2-4,many,TRBV4-1,-,CASSQAHSAKNIQYF,TGCGCCAGCAGCCAAGCACACTCAGCCAAAAACATTCAGTACTTC
TRBJ2-5,many,TRBV7-2,TRBD2,CASSRITGLAEETQYF,TGTGCCAGCAGCCGAATTACGGGACTAGCGGAAGAGACCCAGTACTTC
TRBJ2-3,many,TRBV15,TRBD2,CATSGRAGTDTQYF,TGTGCCACCAGCGGGAGGGCCGGGACAGATACGCAGTATTTT
TRBJ2-7,many,TRBV2,-,CASKTEDYEQYF,TGTGCCAGCAAAACCGAGGACTACGAGCAGTACTTC
TRBJ2-7,many,TRBV5-1,-,CASSPATTVPYEQYF,TGCGCCAGCAGCCCCGCCACGACGGTGCCCTACGAGCAGTACTTC
TRBJ1-1,many,TRBV5-1,TRBD1,CASSSTGTGNTEAFF,TGCGCCAGCAGCTCAACCGGGACAGGGAACACTGAAGCTTTCTTT
TRBJ2-3,many,TRBV9,-,CASSVQSGSTDTQYF,TGTGCCAGCAGCGTACAGTCGGGGAGCACAGATACGCAGTATTTT
TRBJ1-1,many,TRBV10-3,-,CAIKDGMNTEAFF,TGTGCCATCAAGGACGGGATGAACACTGAAGCTTTCTTT